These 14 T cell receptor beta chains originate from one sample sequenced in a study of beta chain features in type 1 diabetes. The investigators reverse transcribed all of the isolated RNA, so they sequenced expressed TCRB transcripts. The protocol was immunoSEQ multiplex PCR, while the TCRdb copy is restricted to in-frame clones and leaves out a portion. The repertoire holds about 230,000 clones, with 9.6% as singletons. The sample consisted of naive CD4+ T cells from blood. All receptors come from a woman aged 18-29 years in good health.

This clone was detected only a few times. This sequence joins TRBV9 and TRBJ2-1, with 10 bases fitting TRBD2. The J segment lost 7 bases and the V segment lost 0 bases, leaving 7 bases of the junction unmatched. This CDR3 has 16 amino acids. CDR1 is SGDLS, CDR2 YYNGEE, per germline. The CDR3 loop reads CASSVDEREGRNEQFF. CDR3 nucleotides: TGTGCCAGCAGCGTAGATGAGCGGGAGGGGAGGAATGAGCAGTTCTTC.

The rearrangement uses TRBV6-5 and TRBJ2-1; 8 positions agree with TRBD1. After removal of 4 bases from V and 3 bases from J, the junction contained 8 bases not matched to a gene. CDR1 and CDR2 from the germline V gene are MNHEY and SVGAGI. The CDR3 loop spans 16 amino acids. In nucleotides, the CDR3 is TGTGCCAGCAGTTCACGGACAGGGCGAAACTACAATGAGCAGTTCTTC. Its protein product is CASSSRTGRNYNEQFF.

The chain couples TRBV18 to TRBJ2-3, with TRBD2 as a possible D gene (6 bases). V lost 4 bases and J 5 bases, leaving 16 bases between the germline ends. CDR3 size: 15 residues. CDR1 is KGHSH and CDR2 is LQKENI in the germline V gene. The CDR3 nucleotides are TGTGCCAGCTCACGACGAACGGGAGAGGGAGATACGCAGTATTTT. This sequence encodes CASSRRTGEGDTQYF.

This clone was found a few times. CDR3 loop: CASSLKEEAVHTQYF. The DNA for the CDR3 is TGCGCCAGCAGCCTCAAGGAGGAGGCGGTACATACGCAGTATTTT. The genes are TRBV5-1 and TRBJ2-3, with D perhaps TRBD2 (5 bases). CDR1 and CDR2 from the germline V gene are SGHRS and YFSETQ. V was pared by 4 bases and J by 7 bases, with 19 bases between. CDR3 length: 15 amino acids.

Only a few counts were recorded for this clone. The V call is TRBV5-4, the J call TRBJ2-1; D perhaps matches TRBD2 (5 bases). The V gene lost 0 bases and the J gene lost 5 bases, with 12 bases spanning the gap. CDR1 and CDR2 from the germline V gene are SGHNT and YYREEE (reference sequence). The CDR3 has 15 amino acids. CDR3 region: CASSLVGALNNEQFF. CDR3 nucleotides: TGTGCCAGCAGCTTGGTGGGAGCCCTAAACAATGAGCAGTTCTTC.

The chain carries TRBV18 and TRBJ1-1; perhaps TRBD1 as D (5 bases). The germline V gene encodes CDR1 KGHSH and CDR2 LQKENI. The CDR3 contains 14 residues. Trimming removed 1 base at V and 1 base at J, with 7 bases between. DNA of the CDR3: TGTGCCAGCTCACCACTCGACAGGAACACTGAAGCTTTCTTT. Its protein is CASSPLDRNTEAFF. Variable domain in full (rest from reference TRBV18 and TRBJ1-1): NAGVMQNPRHLVRRRGQEARLRCSPMKGHSHVYWYRQLPEEGLKFMVYLQKENIIDESGMPKERFSAEFPKEGPSILRIQQVVRGDSAAYFCASSPLDRNTEAFFGQGTRLTVV.

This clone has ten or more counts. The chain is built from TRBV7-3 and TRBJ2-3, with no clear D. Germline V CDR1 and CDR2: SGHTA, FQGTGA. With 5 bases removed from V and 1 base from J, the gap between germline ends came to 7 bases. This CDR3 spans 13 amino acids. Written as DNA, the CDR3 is TGTGCCAGCAGCCAATCGGGCACAGATACGCAGTATTTT. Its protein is CASSQSGTDTQYF.

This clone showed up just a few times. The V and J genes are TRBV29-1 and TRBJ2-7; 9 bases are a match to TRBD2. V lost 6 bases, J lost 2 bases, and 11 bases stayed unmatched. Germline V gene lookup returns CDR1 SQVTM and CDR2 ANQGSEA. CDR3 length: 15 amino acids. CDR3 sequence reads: CSVELAGVFAYEQYF. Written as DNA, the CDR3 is TGCAGCGTAGAACTAGCGGGTGTCTTCGCCTACGAGCAGTACTTC.

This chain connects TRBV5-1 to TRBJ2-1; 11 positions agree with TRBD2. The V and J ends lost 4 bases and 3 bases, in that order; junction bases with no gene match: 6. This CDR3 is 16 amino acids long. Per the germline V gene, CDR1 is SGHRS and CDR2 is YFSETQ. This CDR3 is CASSGAGTSGYNEQFF. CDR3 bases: TGCGCCAGCAGCGGGGCCGGGACTAGCGGCTACAATGAGCAGTTCTTC.

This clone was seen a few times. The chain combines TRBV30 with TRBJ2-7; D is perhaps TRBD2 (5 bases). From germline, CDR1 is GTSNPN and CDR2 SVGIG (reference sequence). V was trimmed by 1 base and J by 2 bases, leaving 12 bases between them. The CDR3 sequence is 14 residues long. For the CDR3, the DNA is TGTGCCTGGAGTGCCAGCGGCATTACCTACGAGCAGTACTTC. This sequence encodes CAWSASGITYEQYF.

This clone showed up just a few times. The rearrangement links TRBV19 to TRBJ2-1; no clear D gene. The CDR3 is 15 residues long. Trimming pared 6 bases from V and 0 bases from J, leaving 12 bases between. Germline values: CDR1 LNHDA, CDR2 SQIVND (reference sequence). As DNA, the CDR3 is TGTGCCAGTAGGCCGAAAAAGAGCTCCTACAATGAGCAGTTCTTC. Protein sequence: CASRPKKSSYNEQFF.

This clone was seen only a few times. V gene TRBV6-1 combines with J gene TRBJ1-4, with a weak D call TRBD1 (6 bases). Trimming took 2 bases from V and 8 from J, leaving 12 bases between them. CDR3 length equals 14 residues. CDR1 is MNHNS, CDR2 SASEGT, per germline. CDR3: CASSERGAHEKLFF. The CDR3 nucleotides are TGTGCCAGCAGTGAACGGGGGGCGCACGAAAAACTGTTTTTT.

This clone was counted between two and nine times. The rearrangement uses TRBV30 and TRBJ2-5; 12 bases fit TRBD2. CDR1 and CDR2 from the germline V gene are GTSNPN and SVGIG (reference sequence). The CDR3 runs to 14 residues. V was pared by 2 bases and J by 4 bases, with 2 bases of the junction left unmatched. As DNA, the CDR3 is TGTGCCTGGAGTCCGGGACTAGCGGGAGAGACCCAGTACTTC. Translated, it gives CAWSPGLAGETQYF.

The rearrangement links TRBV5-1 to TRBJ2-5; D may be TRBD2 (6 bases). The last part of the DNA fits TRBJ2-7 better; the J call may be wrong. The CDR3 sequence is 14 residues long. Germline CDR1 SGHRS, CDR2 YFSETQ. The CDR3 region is CASSIRLGAYEQYF. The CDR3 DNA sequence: TGCGCCAGCAGCATCAGACTAGGCGCCTACGAGCAGTACTTC.